This note documents a single T cell receptor (beta chain) sequence. The antigen is undetermined. The germline V gene encodes CDR1 MDHEN and CDR2 SYDVKM. After removal of 6 bases from V and 11 bases from J, the junction contained 12 bases not matched to a gene. CDR3 size: 14 residues. The sample belongs to a study of shared clonotypes between healthy human individuals. Sequencing was performed with immunoSEQ multiplex PCR; in TCRdb, only in-frame clones are kept and a portion is missing. The data contain millions of clones, roughly nine tenths of them singletons. The healthy adult donors were HIV-negative and reported no recent acute infections or vaccinations. Findings of the study overall: Rarefaction showed sorted-subset sequencing was incomplete despite large depth. Specimens sampled were limited to blood, with tissue repertoires likely differing.

Sequenced sample: naive CD4+ T cells sorted from blood. Subset in this sample: CD45RA+ positively selected. This clonotype was obtained from a man aged 18 to 35 in good health. The V gene is TRBV28, the J gene TRBJ1-1; 10 bases map to TRBD1. As DNA, the CDR3 is TGTGCCAGCAGGCTAGGGACAGGGGTTCTTCCGGCTTTCTTT. It yields the protein CASRLGTGVLPAFF.